This TCR beta chain appears in the sequencing data of a study of shared clonotypes between healthy human individuals (dated by TCRdb to 2018 to 2020). Context from the whole study: Three men and a couple of women, aged 18 to 49 years, made up the cohort. Libraries were prepared and TCR repertoires were sequenced by different laboratories using diverse techniques, in order to increase sequencing depth and limit assay-specific biases. To estimate repertoire size and how much clonotypes are shared between individuals, the study performed deep sequencing of blood TCR repertoires from a handful of healthy adults. Leukapheresis yielded between about 0.94 and 10 billion PBMCs per donor.

Donors were healthy HIV-negative adults with no recently reported acute infections or vaccinations. Every donor was a Caucasian adult living in Nashville, Tennessee, USA. For unsorted samples, about 90 million PBMCs were counted, and genomic DNA was extracted using the QIAamp DNA Blood Mini kit. Blood was obtained by leukapheresis, after which PBMCs were separated by Ficoll-Histopaque density gradient centrifugation and cryopreserved in liquid nitrogen vapor phase. Using the deep immunoSEQ assay, TCR CDR3 regions were amplified from genomic DNA by multiplex PCR. Genomic DNA extracted from each cell subset was distributed evenly over all wells of several immunoSEQ 96-well plates, and each plate served as one replicate. For unsorted PBMC, 250 to 300 ng genomic DNA, equal to tens of thousands of T cell genomes, was loaded into each replicate PCR. Unsorted PBMC genomic DNA was sequenced across ten immunoSEQ deep assay plates. The purified libraries were quantified using a Qubit 3.0 fluorometer, sized with a Bioanalyzer 2100, and then quantified again using the KAPA Library Quantification kit. Every immunoSEQ 96-well plate was sequenced on a dedicated single-read 150-cycle Illumina NextSeq 550 flow cell. The published analysis was carried out like this. The immunoSEQ output contained only junctional sequences without quality scores, so filtering could not match that applied to full-length reads. Sequences were annotated with PyIR, a Python wrapper for IgBLAST v1.9, using IMGT germline references to assign V/J genes and CDR3. Reads were removed for weak V/J assignments (E-value above 1e-6), missing CDR3, stop codons, out-of-frame junctions, or ambiguous translated residues. V3J clonotypes were defined as sequences sharing the same inferred V gene, J gene, and CDR3 amino acid sequence. Percentage overlap between repertoires was computed as shared unique clonotypes divided by the size of the smaller repertoire. RTK rarefaction, the Chao1 estimator, and Recon v2.1 estimates of unobserved clonotypes were used to assess repertoire richness. TCRdb carries this immuneACCESS record with in-frame sequences only. Its versions omit some clonotypes, under half of them owing to an unresolved V gene in the studies checked, with the rest unexplained. Clonal size and the V and J genes are those of that table, whereas D and trimming came from the DNA. The sample table shows about half a million clones, and 70% to 80% are seen once. The ten largest account for roughly 12% of the sample.

The paper's findings and limits, for the study overall: Sampling was limited to blood, and TCR repertoires in tissue likely differ from TCR repertoires in blood. Because the study included only a small number of donors, the genetic and exposure-history diversity represented was limited. Pairwise subsampling indicated that sequencing depth was expected to affect the degree of clonotype sharing among donors.

As to this clone: Its cognate antigen has yet to be identified. There are no base qualities to consult, and no much larger clone falls within one base.

The source material was PBMCs. The receptor comes from a woman in her thirties or forties in good health. Some clones in this sample may be carry-over from other donors' samples.

The CDR3 here reads CASSSGLAPLHQFF. The bases read TGTGCCAGCAGTTCGGGACTAGCGCCGCTCCATCAGTTCTTC. The V gene is TRBV28 and the J gene is TRBJ2-1; a stretch of 10 junction bases matches TRBD2. The CDR3, from cysteine to phenylalanine, totals 14 residues. Only the CDR3 part of the read is kept: 42 bases, read in frame from the first base. The germline V gene supplies CDR1 MDHEN and CDR2 SYDVKM. Germline trimming amounts to 4 bases on V and 13 bases on J, with 10 as the count of junction bases outside the gene matches.